Listed here are 31 T cell receptor beta chains from one sample, sequenced in a study of blood T cell repertoires in COVID-19. Only in-frame clones appear in the TCRdb table, and some are missing; sequencing was by immunoSEQ multiplex PCR. The sample has fewer than 350,000 clones; approximately 88% are singletons. Specimen: peripheral blood. The receptors were gathered from a woman aged 25-40 years with COVID-19, enrolled during active disease.

This chain connects TRBV6-4 to TRBJ1-2, with D possibly TRBD1 on 6 matching bases. The CDR3 runs 14 residues. Germline CDR1 is MRHNA and CDR2 is SNTAGT. Trimming left V 2 bases short and J 5 bases short, with 12 bases between. CDR3: CASSDTPTGYGYTF. The CDR3, as DNA: TGTGCCAGCAGTGACACGCCGACAGGTTATGGCTACACCTTC.

V usage is TRBV28 and J usage is TRBJ1-1; TRBD1 matches 9 bases. The CDR3 consists of 16 residues. Germline V gene data show CDR1 as MDHEN and CDR2 as SYDVKM. V shed 5 bases, J shed 4 bases, and the junction held 11 bases outside the gene matches. The CDR3 reads CASSRLGDRAFTEAFF. CDR3 nucleotides: TGTGCCAGCAGTCGACTAGGGGACAGGGCGTTCACTGAAGCTTTCTTT.

V and J are TRBV4-1 and TRBJ1-4, with D tentatively TRBD1 (6 bases). This CDR3 comprises 15 residues. Deletions cut 3 bases from V and 1 base from J, with 9 bases between. CDR1 MGHRA and CDR2 YSYEKL come from the germline V gene. DNA for the CDR3: TGCGCCAGCAGCCACGACAGGAAAACTAATGAAAAACTGTTTTTT. Translated, it gives CASSHDRKTNEKLFF.

The CDR3 loop is CASSLNRNTEAFF. The CDR3 DNA sequence: TGTGCCAGCAGCTTGAACAGGAACACTGAAGCTTTCTTT. The chain couples TRBV5-4 to TRBJ1-1; D gene unclear. V shed 1 base and J shed 1 base, with 5 bases lying between them. The CDR3 has 13 residues. The germline CDR1 and CDR2 sequences are SGHNT and YYREEE (reference sequence).

This rearrangement joins TRBV27 to TRBJ1-6, with D maybe TRBD1 (6 bases). V was pared by 5 bases and J by 8 bases, with 22 bases between. This CDR3 spans 17 amino acids. Germline V CDR1 and CDR2: MNHEY, SMNVEV (reference sequence). The CDR3 loop reads CASSLFGTSVFDSPLHF. The CDR3, as DNA: TGTGCCAGCAGTCTCTTCGGGACATCTGTTTTTGATTCACCCCTCCACTTT.

The chain couples TRBV6-5 to TRBJ1-6; 8 positions match TRBD1. The V gene end was trimmed by 8 bases and the J gene end by 14 bases; junction bases not matched to a gene: 11. This CDR3 region has 13 residues. Germline CDR1 reads MNHEY; CDR2 reads SVGAGI. CDR3 bases: TGTGCCAGCTTGGGACAGGCCAGGGTTACCCTCCACTTT. It encodes CASLGQARVTLHF.

The table lists this clone with a few counts. The rearrangement links TRBV7-9 to TRBJ2-1; weak D call: TRBD2 (6 bases). Per germline, CDR1 SEHNR and CDR2 FQNEAQ (reference sequence). The V gene lost 4 bases and the J gene lost 6 bases, with 19 bases spanning the gap. The CDR3 length is 16 residues. The CDR3 nucleotides are TGTGCCAGCAGCTCCACGGGGGACGGGCGGGGCAATGAGCAGTTCTTC. This encodes CASSSTGDGRGNEQFF.

This clone was recorded a few times. This chain uses TRBV4-1 with TRBJ1-1; D not resolved. The CDR3 covers 14 residues. The V gene lost 3 bases and the J gene lost 4 bases, with 12 bases spanning the gap. The V gene's germline CDR1 is MGHRA and CDR2 YSYEKL. The CDR3 spells CASSQGRGRTEAFF. CDR3 bases: TGCGCCAGCAGCCAGGGGAGAGGACGCACTGAAGCTTTCTTT.

The chain links TRBV6-5 to TRBJ1-4; tentative D call: TRBD1 (5 bases). The CDR3 runs 14 residues. Germline loops: CDR1 MNHEY, CDR2 SVGAGI. V dropped 2 bases and J dropped 8 bases, with 12 bases sitting between them. The CDR3 spells CASSYAGSREKLFF. As DNA, the CDR3 is TGTGCCAGCAGTTACGCAGGGTCAAGGGAAAAACTGTTTTTT.

The chain links TRBV12-3 or TRBV12-4 to TRBJ2-1; D possibly corresponds to TRBD2 (6 bases). This CDR3 region has 13 residues. The germline V and J ends were trimmed by 4 bases and 8 bases, with 12 bases remaining between them. CDR3 sequence reads: CASSWRVGDEQFF. The CDR3 DNA sequence: TGTGCCAGCAGTTGGAGGGTGGGGGATGAGCAGTTCTTC.

V and J are TRBV19 and TRBJ1-5, with 8 bases aligning to TRBD1. The CDR3 has 17 amino acids. J was trimmed by 7 bases and V by 0 bases; bases with no gene match: 11. Germline lookup yields CDR1 LNHDA and CDR2 SQIVND (reference sequence). This CDR3 is CASSIELDRVRGQPQHF. The CDR3 region has the DNA TGTGCCAGTAGTATAGAGCTGGACAGGGTAAGAGGCCAGCCCCAGCATTTT.

The chain links TRBV2 to TRBJ1-4, with TRBD1 identical over 7 bases. Germline V lookup: CDR1 SNHLY, CDR2 FYNNEI. V lost 3 bases, J lost 6 bases, and 7 bases stayed unmatched. This CDR3 is 15 amino acids long. CDR3 nucleotide sequence: TGTGCCAGCAGTGAGGATACAGGGGTGGATGAAAAACTGTTTTTT. Its protein is CASSEDTGVDEKLFF.

The chain couples TRBV12-3 or TRBV12-4 to TRBJ1-1, with D unclear. V dropped 4 bases and J dropped 0 bases, with 6 bases sitting between them. The length of the CDR3 is 13 residues. The CDR3 reads CASSSSLNTEAFF. The DNA for the CDR3 is TGTGCCAGCAGTTCGTCCCTGAACACTGAAGCTTTCTTT.

This clone has just one count. The chain is built from TRBV21-1 and TRBJ2-7; the table calls TRBD2, which could not be checked here. TRBV21-1 is assigned pseudogene status. CDR3 length equals 16 residues. The CDR3 DNA follows: TGTGCCAGCAGCAAAAAAGGCCTTGAGGGTTCCTACGAGCAGTACGTC. Protein: CASSKKGLEGSYEQYV.

This clone was observed a single time. The chain joins TRBV6-6 to TRBJ1-1; unclear D gene. V gave up 6 bases and J gave up 4 bases, with 9 bases separating them. The CDR3 is 12 residues long. Per the germline V gene, CDR1 is MNHNY and CDR2 is SVGAGI (reference sequence). The CDR3 DNA follows: TGTGCCAGCAGCTTGGGAGTCACTGAAGCTTTCTTT. The encoded protein is CASSLGVTEAFF.

J is TRBJ2-1 and V is TRBV4-3; weak D call: TRBD2 (6 bases). Trimming removed 0 bases from V and 4 bases from J, with 13 bases in between. In germline, CDR1 is LGHNA, CDR2 YSLEER. The length of the CDR3 is 16 residues. CDR3 amino acids: CASSQDPGLRYNEQFF. As DNA, the CDR3 is TGCGCCAGCAGCCAAGATCCGGGACTGCGGTACAATGAGCAGTTCTTC.

CDR3 DNA sequence: TGTGCCAGCAGCTCCAGGCAGGGGTATACTTTCTTT. Residues: CASSSRQGYTFF. V and J are TRBV3-1 (or the pseudogene TRBV3-2) and TRBJ1-1; D might be TRBD1 (6 bases). The CDR3 extends over 12 amino acids. Trimming removed 5 bases from V and 12 bases from J, with 16 bases in between. Per the germline V gene, CDR1 is LGHDT and CDR2 is YNNKEL (reference sequence).

The V call is TRBV9, the J call TRBJ2-5; the D is unclear. V was trimmed by 0 bases and J by 0 bases, leaving 9 bases between them. The CDR3 is made up of 15 amino acids. The germline V gene has CDR1 SGDLS and CDR2 YYNGEE. The CDR3 coding sequence is TGTGCCAGCAGCGTAGGGCTCTTGTACCAAGAGACCCAGTACTTC. Protein: CASSVGLLYQETQYF. The variable domain in full, with the rest retrieved from reference TRBV9 and TRBJ2-5, is DSGVTQTPKHLITATGQRVTLRCSPRSGDLSVYWYQQSLDQGLQFLIQYYNGEERAKGNILERFSAQQFPDLHSELNLSSLELGDSALYFCASSVGLLYQETQYFGPGTRLLVL.

The V and J genes are TRBV10-1 and TRBJ2-1, with D unresolved. Germline loops: CDR1 WNHNN, CDR2 SYGVQD (reference sequence). The CDR3 loop spans 14 amino acids. Trimming cost V 5 bases and J 2 bases, with 10 bases left between them. The CDR3 protein is CASSRGNPYNEQFF. DNA for the CDR3: TGCGCCAGCAGTAGAGGTAACCCCTACAATGAGCAGTTCTTC.

The V gene is TRBV13, the J gene TRBJ2-3; D remains ambiguous. Germline CDR1 is PRHDT and CDR2 is FYEKMQ (reference sequence). The V end lost 5 bases, the J end lost 4 bases, and 10 bases lay between the germline ends. The CDR3 is 13 residues long. DNA of the CDR3: TGTGCCAGCAGCCAACAACGGGCAGATACGCAGTATTTT. Protein sequence: CASSQQRADTQYF.

The chain links TRBV6-5 to TRBJ1-1; TRBD1 might be the D (6 bases). Trimming took off 8 bases at V and 1 base at J, with 11 bases between the two ends. The CDR3 length is 13 residues. Germline loops: CDR1 MNHEY, CDR2 SVGAGI. The CDR3 nucleotides are TGTGCCAGCCAGTCAGGGGCGAACACTGAAGCTTTCTTT. Translated: CASQSGANTEAFF.

The count of this clone is one. V gene TRBV27 combines with J gene TRBJ1-1; 7 bases map to TRBD1. Germline V gives CDR1 MNHEY, CDR2 SMNVEV (reference sequence). The CDR3 loop spans 14 amino acids. Trimming cost V 6 bases and J 0 bases; bases outside gene matches: 4. Here the CDR3 reads CASSYRGMNTEAFF. DNA for the CDR3: TGTGCCAGCAGCTACAGGGGCATGAACACTGAAGCTTTCTTT.

This chain connects TRBV6-6 to TRBJ1-2; 7 bases match TRBD1. The ends lost 5 bases at V and 8 bases at J; junction bases unmatched: 11. This CDR3 comprises 14 residues. CDR1 is MNHNY, CDR2 SVGAGI, per germline (reference sequence). The CDR3 loop is CASSSLTGEWGYTF. The CDR3 DNA is TGTGCCAGCAGTAGCCTTACAGGGGAGTGGGGCTACACCTTC.

The chain couples TRBV27 to TRBJ1-2; 10 bases match TRBD1. Losses at the gene ends were 8 bases for V and 3 bases for J; bases not matched to a gene: 9. From germline, CDR1 is MNHEY and CDR2 SMNVEV (reference sequence). The CDR3 covers 15 residues. In DNA, the CDR3 is TGTGCCAGCTGCCGGACAGGGGGTATCGACTATGGCTACACCTTC. Protein product: CASCRTGGIDYGYTF.

The chain uses TRBV5-5 and TRBJ2-2; the D gene is possibly TRBD1 (6 bases). V lost 4 bases and J 5 bases, leaving 12 bases between the germline ends. The CDR3 loop spans 14 amino acids. Germline CDR1 SGHKS, CDR2 YYEKEE (reference sequence). In DNA, the CDR3 is TGTGCCAGCAGCCGCAGGGGTCGGACCGGGGAGCTGTTTTTT. Encoded protein: CASSRRGRTGELFF.

This clone was found once. This chain joins TRBV12-5 and TRBJ1-5, with D maybe TRBD1 (5 bases). CDR1 is LGHNT, CDR2 FRNRAP, per germline. The CDR3 is 13 residues long. V dropped 1 base and J dropped 4 bases, with 5 bases sitting between them. The CDR3, as DNA: TGTGCTAGTGGTTTGGCAGGGAATCAGCCCCAGCATTTT. Protein sequence: CASGLAGNQPQHF.

V is TRBV13 and J is TRBJ1-2, with D possibly TRBD1 on 6 matching bases. Germline V gives CDR1 PRHDT, CDR2 FYEKMQ (reference sequence). Trimming removed 7 bases at V and 8 bases at J, with 26 bases between. CDR3 length: 16 amino acids. In DNA, the CDR3 is TGTGCCAGCAACGGTCCTTTCGGCACAGGGTTGTTGGGCTACACCTTC. Translation: CASNGPFGTGLLGYTF.

CDR3 in DNA: TGTGCCAGCAGTTACCGCTCAGGGAGGGCGGATGAGCAGTTCTTC. Translation: CASSYRSGRADEQFF. This chain connects TRBV6-6 to TRBJ2-1; TRBD2 agrees at 7 bases. CDR1 is MNHNY, CDR2 SVGAGI, per germline (reference sequence). V was pared by 2 bases and J by 8 bases, with 9 bases of the junction left unmatched. The CDR3 is 15 residues long.

This rearrangement joins TRBV7-9 to TRBJ2-1, with 11 bases fitting TRBD2. The CDR3 sequence is 16 residues long. Germline V CDR1 and CDR2: SEHNR, FQNEAQ (reference sequence). V lost 5 bases to trimming and J lost 7 bases; unmatched junction nucleotides: 10. The DNA for the CDR3 is TGTGCCAGCAGCCCCACTAGCGGGGGCACAAAAAATGAGCAGTTCTTC. It encodes CASSPTSGGTKNEQFF. Variable domain in full (rest from reference TRBV7-9 and TRBJ2-1): DTGVSQNPRHKITKRGQNVTFRCDPISEHNRLYWYRQTLGQGPEFLTYFQNEAQLEKSRLLSDRFSAERPKGSFSTLEIQRTEQGDSAMYLCASSPTSGGTKNEQFFGPGTRLTVL.

This CDR3 is CASSAPQAGDNYGYTF. CDR3 sequence (DNA): TGTGCCAGCAGCGCCCCCCAAGCAGGGGATAACTATGGCTACACCTTC. The chain has TRBV9 and TRBJ1-2, with a tentative D call TRBD1 (6 bases). CDR3 size: 16 residues. V gave up 3 bases and J gave up 1 base, with 16 bases separating them. Germline V gene lookup returns CDR1 SGDLS and CDR2 YYNGEE.

This chain's CDR3 is CASSRTGISYNEQFF. CDR3 nucleotide sequence: TGTGCCAGCAGTCGGACAGGGATAAGTTACAATGAGCAGTTCTTC. The gene calls are TRBV6-5 and TRBJ2-1, with 8 nucleotides matching TRBD1. CDR3 length: 15 amino acids. Per germline, CDR1 MNHEY and CDR2 SVGAGI. Trimming at V came to 5 bases and at J to 4 bases, leaving 7 bases not matched to a gene.